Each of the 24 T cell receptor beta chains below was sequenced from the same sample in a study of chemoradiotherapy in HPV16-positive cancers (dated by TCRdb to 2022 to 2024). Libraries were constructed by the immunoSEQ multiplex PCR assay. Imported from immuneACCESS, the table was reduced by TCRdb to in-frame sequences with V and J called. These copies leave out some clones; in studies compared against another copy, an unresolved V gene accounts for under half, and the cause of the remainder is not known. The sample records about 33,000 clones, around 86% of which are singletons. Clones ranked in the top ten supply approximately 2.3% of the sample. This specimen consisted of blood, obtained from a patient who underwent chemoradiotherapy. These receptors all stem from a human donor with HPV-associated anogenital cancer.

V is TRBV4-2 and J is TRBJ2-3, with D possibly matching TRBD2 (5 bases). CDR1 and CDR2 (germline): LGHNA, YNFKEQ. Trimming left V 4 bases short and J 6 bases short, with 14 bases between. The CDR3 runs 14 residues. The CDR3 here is CASSPGLAMDTQYF. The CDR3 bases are TGTGCCAGCAGCCCTGGACTGGCTATGGATACGCAGTATTTT.

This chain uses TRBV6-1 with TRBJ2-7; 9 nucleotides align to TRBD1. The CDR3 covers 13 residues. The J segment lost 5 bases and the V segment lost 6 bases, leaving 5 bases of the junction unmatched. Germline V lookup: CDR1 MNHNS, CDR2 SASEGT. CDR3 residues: CASRWDRDHEQYF. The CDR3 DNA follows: TGTGCCAGCAGGTGGGACAGGGACCACGAGCAGTACTTC.

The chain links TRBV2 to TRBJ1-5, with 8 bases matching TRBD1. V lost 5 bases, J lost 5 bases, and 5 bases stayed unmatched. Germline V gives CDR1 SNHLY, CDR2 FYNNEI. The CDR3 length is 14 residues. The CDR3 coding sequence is TGTGCCAGCAGTAAGACAGGGGTAGATCAGCCCCAGCATTTT. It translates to CASSKTGVDQPQHF.

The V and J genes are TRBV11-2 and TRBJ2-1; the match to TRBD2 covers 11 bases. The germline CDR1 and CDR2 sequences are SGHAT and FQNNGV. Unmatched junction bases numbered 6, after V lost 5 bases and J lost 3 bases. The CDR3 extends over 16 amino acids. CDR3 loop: CASSLMTSGVYNEQFF. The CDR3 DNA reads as TGTGCCAGCAGCCTAATGACTAGCGGGGTCTACAATGAGCAGTTCTTC.

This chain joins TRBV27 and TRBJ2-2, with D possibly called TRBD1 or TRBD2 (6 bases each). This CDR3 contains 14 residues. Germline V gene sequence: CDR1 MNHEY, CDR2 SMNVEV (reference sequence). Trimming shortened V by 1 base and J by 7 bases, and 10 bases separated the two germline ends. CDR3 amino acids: CASSLYREVGELFF. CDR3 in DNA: TGTGCCAGCAGTTTATACAGGGAGGTCGGGGAGCTGTTTTTT.

The CDR3 coding sequence is TGCGCCAGCATGCATAACAGGGGTGGCTACAATGAGCAGTTCTTC. Amino acid sequence: CASMHNRGGYNEQFF. The chain uses TRBV5-1 and TRBJ2-1; 7 bases are shared with TRBD1. The germline V gene has CDR1 SGHRS and CDR2 YFSETQ. The CDR3 runs 15 residues. The V segment lost 6 bases and the J segment 3 bases; nucleotides outside the gene matches: 9.

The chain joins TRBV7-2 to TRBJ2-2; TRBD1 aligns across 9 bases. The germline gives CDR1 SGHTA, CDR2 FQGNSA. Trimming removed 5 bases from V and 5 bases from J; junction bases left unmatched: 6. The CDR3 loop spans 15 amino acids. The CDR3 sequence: CASSRDRGITGELFF. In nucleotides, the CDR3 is TGTGCCAGCAGCCGCGACAGGGGGATAACCGGGGAGCTGTTTTTT.

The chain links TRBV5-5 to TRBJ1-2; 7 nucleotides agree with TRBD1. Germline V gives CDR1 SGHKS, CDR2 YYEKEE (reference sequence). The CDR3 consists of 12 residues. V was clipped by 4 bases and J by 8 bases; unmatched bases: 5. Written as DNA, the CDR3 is TGTGCCAGCAGCAACAGGGGCGGGGGCTACACCTTC. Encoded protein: CASSNRGGGYTF.

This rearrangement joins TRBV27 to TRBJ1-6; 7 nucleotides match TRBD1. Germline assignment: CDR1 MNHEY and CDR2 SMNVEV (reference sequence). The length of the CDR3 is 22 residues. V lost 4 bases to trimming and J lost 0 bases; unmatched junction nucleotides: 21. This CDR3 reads CASSSKIFGTDPFHSYNSPLHF. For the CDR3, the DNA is TGTGCCAGCAGTTCGAAAATTTTCGGGACAGACCCATTCCACTCCTATAATTCACCCCTCCACTTT.

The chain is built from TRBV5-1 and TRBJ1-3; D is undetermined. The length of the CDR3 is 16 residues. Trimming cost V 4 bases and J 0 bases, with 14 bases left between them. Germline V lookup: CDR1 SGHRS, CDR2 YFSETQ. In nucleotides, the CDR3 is TGCGCCAGCAGCCCCTCGGGCGTCGGCTCTGGAAACACCATATATTTT. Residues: CASSPSGVGSGNTIYF.

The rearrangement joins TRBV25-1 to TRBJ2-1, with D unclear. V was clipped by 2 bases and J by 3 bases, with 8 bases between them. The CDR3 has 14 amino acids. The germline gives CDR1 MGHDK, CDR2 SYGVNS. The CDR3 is CASSERLFYNEQFF. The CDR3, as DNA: TGTGCCAGCAGTGAAAGACTTTTCTACAATGAGCAGTTCTTC.

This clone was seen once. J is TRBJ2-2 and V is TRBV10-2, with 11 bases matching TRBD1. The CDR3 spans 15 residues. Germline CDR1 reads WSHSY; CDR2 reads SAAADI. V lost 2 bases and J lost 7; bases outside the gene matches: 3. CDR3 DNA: TGCGCCAGCAGTGAGGGACAGGGGGCGAACGGGGAGCTGTTTTTT. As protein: CASSEGQGANGELFF.

The CDR3 sequence is CASRSHRTTSYEQYF. DNA for the CDR3: TGTGCCAGCAGGAGCCATAGGACAACCTCCTACGAGCAGTACTTC. This chain links TRBV6-5 with TRBJ2-7; maybe TRBD1 (5 bases). CDR3 length equals 15 residues. CDR1 and CDR2 from the germline V gene are MNHEY and SVGAGI. Trimming shortened V by 6 bases and J by 0 bases, and 15 bases separated the two germline ends.

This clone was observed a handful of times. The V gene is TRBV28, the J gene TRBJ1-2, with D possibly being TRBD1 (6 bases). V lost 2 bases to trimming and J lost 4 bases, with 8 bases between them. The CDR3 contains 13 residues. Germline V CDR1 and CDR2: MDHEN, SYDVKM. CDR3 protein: CASSLNRVYGYTF. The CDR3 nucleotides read TGTGCCAGCAGTTTAAACAGGGTCTATGGCTACACCTTC.

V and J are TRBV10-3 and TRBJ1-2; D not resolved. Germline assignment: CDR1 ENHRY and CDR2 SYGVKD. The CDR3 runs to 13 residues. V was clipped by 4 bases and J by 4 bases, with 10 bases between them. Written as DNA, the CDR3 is TGTGCCATCAGTGTTTCCGGGGTCTATGGCTACACCTTC. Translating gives CAISVSGVYGYTF.

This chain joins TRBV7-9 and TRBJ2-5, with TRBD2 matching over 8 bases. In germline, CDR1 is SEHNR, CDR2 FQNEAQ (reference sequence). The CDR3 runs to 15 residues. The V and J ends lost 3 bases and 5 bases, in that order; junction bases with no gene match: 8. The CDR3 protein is CASSFGGAAAETQYF. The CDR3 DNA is TGTGCCAGCAGCTTCGGGGGGGCCGCGGCCGAGACCCAGTACTTC.

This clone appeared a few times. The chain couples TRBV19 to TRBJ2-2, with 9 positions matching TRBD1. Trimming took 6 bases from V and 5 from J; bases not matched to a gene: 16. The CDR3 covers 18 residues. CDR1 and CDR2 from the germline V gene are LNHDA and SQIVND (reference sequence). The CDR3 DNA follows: TGTGCCAGTAGCCCCGGGACAGGGAGTGTTAAAAGAACCGGGGAGCTGTTTTTT. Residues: CASSPGTGSVKRTGELFF.

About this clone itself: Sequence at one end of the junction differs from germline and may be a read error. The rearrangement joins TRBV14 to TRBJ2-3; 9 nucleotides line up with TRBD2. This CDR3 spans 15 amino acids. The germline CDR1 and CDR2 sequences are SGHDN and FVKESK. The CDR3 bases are TGTGCCAGCAGGCAAGGAGGGACTAGCTGGGATACGCAGTATTTT. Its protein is CASRQGGTSWDTQYF.

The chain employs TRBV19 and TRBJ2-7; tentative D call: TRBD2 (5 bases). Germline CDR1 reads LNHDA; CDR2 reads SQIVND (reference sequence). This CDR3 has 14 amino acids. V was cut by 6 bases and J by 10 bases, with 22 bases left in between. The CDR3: CASSLRRELTRQYF. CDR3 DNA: TGTGCCAGTAGCCTTCGTCGGGAATTAACGCGACAGTACTTC.

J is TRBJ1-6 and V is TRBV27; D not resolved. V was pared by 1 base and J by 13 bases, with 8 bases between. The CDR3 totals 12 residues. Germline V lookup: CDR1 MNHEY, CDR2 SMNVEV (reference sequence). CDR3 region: CASSLYPGPLHF. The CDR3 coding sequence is TGTGCCAGCAGTTTATATCCCGGCCCCCTCCACTTT.

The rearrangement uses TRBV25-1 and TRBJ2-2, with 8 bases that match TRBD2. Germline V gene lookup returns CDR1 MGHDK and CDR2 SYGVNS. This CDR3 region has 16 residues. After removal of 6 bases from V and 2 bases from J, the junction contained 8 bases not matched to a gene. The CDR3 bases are TGTGCCAGCAGGAGGGAGAGCGGGGGCAACACCGGGGAGCTGTTTTTT. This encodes CASRRESGGNTGELFF.

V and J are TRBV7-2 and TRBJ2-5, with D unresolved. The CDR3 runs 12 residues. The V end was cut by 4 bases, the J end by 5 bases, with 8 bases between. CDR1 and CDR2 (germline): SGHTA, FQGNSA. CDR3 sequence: CASSSRQETQYF. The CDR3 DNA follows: TGTGCCAGCAGCTCCCGCCAGGAGACCCAGTACTTC. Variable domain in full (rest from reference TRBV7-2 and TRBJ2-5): GAGVSQSPSNKVTEKGKDVELRCDPISGHTALYWYRQSLGQGLEFLIYFQGNSAPDKSGLPSDRFSAERTGGSVSTLTIQRTQQEDSAVYLCASSSRQETQYFGPGTRLLVL.

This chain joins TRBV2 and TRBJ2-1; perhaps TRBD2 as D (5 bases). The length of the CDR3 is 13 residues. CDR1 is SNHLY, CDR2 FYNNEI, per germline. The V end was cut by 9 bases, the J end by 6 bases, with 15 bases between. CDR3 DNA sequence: TGTGCCAGGAGGGATGGTTTACGCAATGAGCAGTTCTTC. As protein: CARRDGLRNEQFF.

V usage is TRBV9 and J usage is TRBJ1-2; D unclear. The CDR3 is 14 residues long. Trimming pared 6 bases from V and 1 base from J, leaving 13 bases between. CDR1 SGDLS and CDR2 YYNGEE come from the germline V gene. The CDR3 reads CASTTQTLNYGYTF. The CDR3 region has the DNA TGTGCCAGCACCACCCAGACACTTAACTATGGCTACACCTTC.